What follows are 29 T cell receptor beta chains derived from one specimen sequenced in a study of cytomegalovirus exposure and HLA in healthy donors. PCR involved 60 Vbeta and 13 Jbeta primers. TCRdb keeps only in-frame clones here, not all; method: immunoSEQ multiplex PCR. Of around 130,000 clones listed, roughly 74% are singletons. Sequencing used PBMCs. The receptors here all came from a man in his forties or fifties in good health and CMV-seropositive.

This clone was picked up a small number of times. This chain links TRBV27 with TRBJ1-2, with D unresolved. Germline loops: CDR1 MNHEY, CDR2 SMNVEV (reference sequence). The CDR3 contains 14 residues. V was pared by 6 bases and J by 7 bases, with 18 bases between. The CDR3 DNA is TGTGCCAGCAGCCAAAGAACCATAAGCTCTGGCTACACCTTC. Translation gives CASSQRTISSGYTF.

The CDR3 sequence: CASSRDYREETQYF. The CDR3 DNA follows: TGTGCCAGCAGTCGGGACTACAGAGAAGAGACCCAGTACTTC. The chain has TRBV7-2 and TRBJ2-5; 7 bases align to TRBD2. The CDR3 consists of 14 residues. Germline CDR1 reads SGHTA; CDR2 reads FQGNSA. The J segment lost 3 bases and the V segment lost 6 bases, leaving 7 bases of the junction unmatched.

The chain couples TRBV10-3 to TRBJ1-1; 9 bases are a match to TRBD1. CDR1 is ENHRY and CDR2 is SYGVKD in the germline V gene. The CDR3 runs 13 residues. V gave up 7 bases and J gave up 4 bases; unmatched junction bases: 4. CDR3 nucleotides: TGTGCCATCAAACTGACAGGGGGCACTGAAGCTTTCTTT. It yields the protein CAIKLTGGTEAFF.

V and J are TRBV28 and TRBJ1-5; D gene unclear. This CDR3 region has 15 residues. V lost 8 bases and J lost 0, with 14 bases in between. Germline-derived CDR1 and CDR2 are MDHEN and SYDVKM. CDR3 region: CASGEGVVSNQPQHF. The CDR3 DNA is TGTGCCAGCGGAGAGGGAGTCGTTAGCAATCAGCCCCAGCATTTT.

V is TRBV27 and J is TRBJ1-2; 7 bases fit TRBD1. CDR3 length: 17 residues. The germline CDR1 and CDR2 sequences are MNHEY and SMNVEV (reference sequence). V shed 2 bases and J 8 bases; nucleotides not matched to a gene: 17. CDR3 sequence reads: CASSLSPRQGERTGYTF. In DNA, the CDR3 is TGTGCCAGCAGTTTAAGCCCGAGACAGGGCGAGAGGACAGGCTACACCTTC.

This chain connects TRBV6-6 to TRBJ2-7; D not resolved. Germline V CDR1 and CDR2: MNHNY, SVGAGI (reference sequence). V gave up 0 bases and J gave up 3 bases, with 3 bases separating them. The CDR3 runs 12 residues. CDR3 in DNA: TGTGCCAGCAGTTACTCTTACTACGAGCAGTACTTC. Protein sequence: CASSYSYYEQYF.

Concerning this clone: An end of the junction differs from the germline gene, which may be a read error. The chain uses TRBV7-6 and TRBJ2-2; D remains ambiguous. CDR3 size: 16 residues. The germline V gene has CDR1 SGHVS and CDR2 FNYEAQ. The CDR3: CASRLDPSANTGELFF. The CDR3 region has the DNA TGTGCCAGCAGATTAGACCCCAGCGCGAACACCGGGGAGCTGTTTTTT.

The chain is built from TRBV7-9 and TRBJ2-3; D perhaps matches TRBD1 (6 bases). The V end lost 5 bases, the J end lost 6 bases, and 18 bases lay between the germline ends. CDR1 is SEHNR and CDR2 is FQNEAQ in the germline V gene (reference sequence). This CDR3 is built from 15 residues. CDR3 loop: CASSPAQGFADTQYF. DNA of the CDR3: TGTGCCAGCAGCCCAGCCCAGGGGTTTGCGGATACGCAGTATTTT.

V gene TRBV9 combines with J gene TRBJ2-1, with D maybe TRBD1 (5 bases). Trimming took 0 bases from V and 6 from J, leaving 13 bases between them. CDR1 is SGDLS and CDR2 is YYNGEE in the germline V gene. This CDR3 contains 15 residues. CDR3 region: CASSVDSGLVNEQFF. The CDR3 DNA reads TGTGCCAGCAGCGTAGATTCAGGGTTGGTCAATGAGCAGTTCTTC.

The chain uses TRBV28 and TRBJ2-7; D is perhaps TRBD1 (5 bases). Germline lookup yields CDR1 MDHEN and CDR2 SYDVKM. Trimming took 2 bases from V and 5 from J, leaving 13 bases between them. CDR3 length: 14 residues. Here the CDR3 DNA reads TGTGCCAGCAGTTTAGGACACCAGACCAACGAGCAGTACTTC. Translation: CASSLGHQTNEQYF. Looking up the rest from reference TRBV28 and TRBJ2-7 gives the full variable domain: DVKVTQSSRYLVKRTGEKVFLECVQDMDHENMFWYRQDPGLGLRLIYFSYDVKMKEKGDIPEGYSVSREKKERFSLILESASTNQTSMYLCASSLGHQTNEQYFGPGTRLTVT.

With respect to this clone: Other DNA sequences in this specimen translate into the identical CDR3. The rearrangement uses TRBV27 and TRBJ2-1, with 14 bases aligning to TRBD2. The ends lost 5 bases at V and 8 bases at J; junction bases unmatched: 5. The CDR3 has 15 amino acids. The germline V gene has CDR1 MNHEY and CDR2 SMNVEV (reference sequence). The CDR3 loop is CASSLGTSGRDEQFF. The CDR3 coding sequence is TGTGCCAGCAGTCTGGGGACTAGCGGGAGAGATGAGCAGTTCTTC.

The chain combines TRBV5-1 with TRBJ1-6; D gene uncertain. The V end lost 0 bases, the J end lost 10 bases, and 20 bases lay between the germline ends. CDR1 is SGHRS and CDR2 is YFSETQ in the germline V gene. CDR3 length: 17 amino acids. CDR3 in amino acids: CASSLAPQTGGGSPLHF. The CDR3 region has the DNA TGCGCCAGCAGCTTGGCCCCTCAGACTGGAGGAGGATCACCCCTCCACTTT. Filled out from reference TRBV5-1 and TRBJ1-6, the complete variable domain reads KAGVTQTPRYLIKTRGQQVTLSCSPISGHRSVSWYQQTPGQGLQFLFEYFSETQRNKGNFPGRFSGRQFSNSRSEMNVSTLELGDSALYLCASSLAPQTGGGSPLHFGNGTRLTVT.

This clone appeared a single time. The chain joins TRBV18 to TRBJ2-2; D uncertain. This CDR3 is 15 amino acids long. Germline V gene sequence: CDR1 KGHSH, CDR2 LQKENI. Trimming took off 1 base at V and 2 bases at J, with 8 bases between the two ends. The CDR3 spells CASSPRSGNTGELFF. CDR3 DNA: TGTGCCAGCTCACCACGTTCGGGTAACACCGGGGAGCTGTTTTTT.

Comment on this clone: One junction end disagrees with the germline gene, perhaps due to a read error. The chain recombines TRBV9 with TRBJ1-1; 7 bases agree with TRBD1. Germline lookup yields CDR1 SGDLS and CDR2 YYNGEE. The CDR3 extends over 17 amino acids. The CDR3 bases are TGTGCCAGCAGCGTAGACCCGCGACAGGGTTTGAAGACTGAAGCTTTCTTT. Its protein product is CASSVDPRQGLKTEAFF. The complete variable domain, with remaining parts taken from reference TRBV9 and TRBJ1-1, reads DSGVTQTPKHLITATGQRVTLRCSPRSGDLSVYWYQQSLDQGLQFLIQYYNGEERAKGNILERFSAQQFPDLHSELNLSSLELGDSALYFCASSVDPRQGLKTEAFFGQGTRLTVV.

The chain is built from TRBV4-1 and TRBJ2-6, with TRBD1 identical over 9 bases. The germline V gene encodes CDR1 MGHRA and CDR2 YSYEKL. The CDR3 length is 15 residues. Trimming cost V 4 bases and J 6 bases; bases outside gene matches: 4. The CDR3 DNA reads as TGCGCCAGCAGCCGGGACAGGGCTGCGGCCAACGTCCTGACTTTC. Amino acids: CASSRDRAAANVLTF.

V usage is TRBV4-1 and J usage is TRBJ2-3, with 9 bases lining up with TRBD2. Germline values: CDR1 MGHRA, CDR2 YSYEKL. CDR3 length: 18 residues. The V gene end was trimmed by 1 base and the J gene end by 1 base; junction bases not matched to a gene: 9. As DNA, the CDR3 is TGCGCCAGCAGCCAAGTGCGGGGGGGAGTGTGGGGCACAGATACGCAGTATTTT. Protein: CASSQVRGGVWGTDTQYF.

V usage is TRBV28 and J usage is TRBJ1-4; D remains ambiguous. The CDR3 is made up of 15 amino acids. Germline CDR1 and CDR2: MDHEN and SYDVKM. The V end lost 6 bases, the J end lost 7 bases, and 18 bases lay between the germline ends. CDR3 coding DNA: TGTGCCAGCAGACACAACCCCGCAGTTGGTGAAAAACTGTTTTTT. It translates to CASRHNPAVGEKLFF.

This clone was observed a few times. This chain connects TRBV28 to TRBJ1-2; 8 nucleotides align to TRBD1. CDR3 length: 13 residues. V dropped 5 bases and J dropped 9; count of bases not matched to a gene: 8. Looked up from germline, CDR1 is MDHEN and CDR2 is SYDVKM. CDR3 in DNA: TGTGCCAGCAGTCCCCCAGGGGGCGGTAGCTACACCTTC. Protein: CASSPPGGGSYTF.

This clone was seen a single time. The chain is built from TRBV30 and TRBJ1-1, with D possibly TRBD1 on 6 matching bases. The CDR3 totals 12 residues. Germline V lookup: CDR1 GTSNPN, CDR2 SVGIG (reference sequence). Trimming removed 5 bases from V and 7 bases from J, with 14 bases in between. DNA of the CDR3: TGTGCCTGGGACCCGACAGGAGATGAAGCTTTCTTT. Translated: CAWDPTGDEAFF.

This clone occurred a few times. The chain joins TRBV5-1 to TRBJ1-1; D gene ambiguous. V lost 0 bases, J lost 0 bases, and 12 bases lay in between. This CDR3 has 16 residues. The germline V gene encodes CDR1 SGHRS and CDR2 YFSETQ. CDR3 amino acids: CASSLGQVFMNTEAFF. The DNA for the CDR3 is TGCGCCAGCAGCTTGGGCCAGGTCTTCATGAACACTGAAGCTTTCTTT.

The chain carries TRBV5-1 and TRBJ1-2, with 10 bases matching TRBD1. The CDR3 sequence is 16 residues long. Germline V gene data show CDR1 as SGHRS and CDR2 as YFSETQ. The trim removed 4 bases at V and 8 bases at J, leaving 14 bases unmatched. The CDR3 nucleotides read TGCGCCAGCAGCAGAACCGGGACAGGGGACCTGGGCGGCTACACCTTC. Its protein is CASSRTGTGDLGGYTF. Looking up the rest from reference TRBV5-1 and TRBJ1-2 gives the full variable domain: KAGVTQTPRYLIKTRGQQVTLSCSPISGHRSVSWYQQTPGQGLQFLFEYFSETQRNKGNFPGRFSGRQFSNSRSEMNVSTLELGDSALYLCASSRTGTGDLGGYTFGSGTRLTVV.

V usage is TRBV9 and J usage is TRBJ2-1; D possibly corresponds to TRBD2 (6 bases). Per germline, CDR1 SGDLS and CDR2 YYNGEE. The V gene lost 1 base and the J gene lost 6 bases, with 17 bases spanning the gap. The CDR3 is 16 amino acids. CDR3 protein: CASSVQSLAAPNEQFF. The CDR3 DNA is TGTGCCAGCAGCGTACAGTCATTAGCGGCCCCCAATGAGCAGTTCTTC.

This chain links TRBV6-5 with TRBJ1-2; unclear D gene. V gave up 5 bases and J gave up 9 bases, with 10 bases separating them. This CDR3 has 11 amino acids. The germline V gene encodes CDR1 MNHEY and CDR2 SVGAGI. In DNA, the CDR3 is TGTGCCAGCAGTCACGACACAAGCTACACCTTC. Its translation is CASSHDTSYTF.

The V and J genes are TRBV19 and TRBJ1-1, with 9 bases lining up with TRBD1. There are 17 residues in the CDR3. Losses at the gene ends were 5 bases for V and 1 base for J; bases not matched to a gene: 11. The germline V gene encodes CDR1 LNHDA and CDR2 SQIVND (reference sequence). For the CDR3, the DNA is TGTGCCAGTAGTCGCGCTACAGGGGGCGCGGGGAACACTGAAGCTTTCTTT. Protein: CASSRATGGAGNTEAFF.

The count of this clone is one. This chain connects TRBV6-1 to TRBJ2-7, with TRBD2 identical over 7 bases. This CDR3 has 14 amino acids. Per germline, CDR1 MNHNS and CDR2 SASEGT. The ends lost 3 bases at V and 1 base at J; junction bases unmatched: 3. The CDR3 DNA is TGTGCCAGCAGTGAGGCGGGAGTGTCCTACGAGCAGTACTTC. Translating gives CASSEAGVSYEQYF.

The rearrangement uses TRBV6-5 and TRBJ1-2; weak D call: TRBD1 (5 bases). The CDR3 is 15 residues long. Between the trimmed V and J ends, which lost 2 bases and 4 bases, there was a span of 14 bases. Germline CDR1 is MNHEY and CDR2 is SVGAGI. Written as DNA, the CDR3 is TGTGCCAGCAGTTACACCCCCTCAAGGGGCTATGGCTACACCTTC. Its translation: CASSYTPSRGYGYTF.

V usage is TRBV27 and J usage is TRBJ2-7, with TRBD1 matching over 11 bases. The V gene's germline CDR1 is MNHEY and CDR2 SMNVEV (reference sequence). V was pared by 6 bases and J by 3 bases, with 7 bases of the junction left unmatched. The CDR3 runs 15 residues. CDR3 sequence: CASSTPGQGVYEQYF. DNA of the CDR3: TGTGCCAGCAGCACTCCGGGACAGGGGGTCTACGAGCAGTACTTC.

This clone was counted a single time. The genes are TRBV5-6 and TRBJ2-7, with D perhaps matching TRBD2 (6 bases). Germline V CDR1 and CDR2: SGHDT, YYEEEE. V shed 7 bases and J shed 2 bases, with 13 bases lying between them. The CDR3 has 13 amino acids. In DNA form, the CDR3 reads TGTGCCAGCGATTCGGGGGAGGCCTACGAGCAGTACTTC. This codes for CASDSGEAYEQYF.

The gene calls are TRBV27 and TRBJ1-2; 9 nucleotides line up with TRBD1. V shed 0 bases, J shed 4 bases, and the junction held 9 bases outside the gene matches. Germline CDR1 MNHEY, CDR2 SMNVEV (reference sequence). CDR3 length: 17 amino acids. The CDR3: CASSLSRSGQGRYGYTF. As DNA, the CDR3 is TGTGCCAGCAGTTTATCGCGTTCGGGACAGGGACGCTATGGCTACACCTTC.